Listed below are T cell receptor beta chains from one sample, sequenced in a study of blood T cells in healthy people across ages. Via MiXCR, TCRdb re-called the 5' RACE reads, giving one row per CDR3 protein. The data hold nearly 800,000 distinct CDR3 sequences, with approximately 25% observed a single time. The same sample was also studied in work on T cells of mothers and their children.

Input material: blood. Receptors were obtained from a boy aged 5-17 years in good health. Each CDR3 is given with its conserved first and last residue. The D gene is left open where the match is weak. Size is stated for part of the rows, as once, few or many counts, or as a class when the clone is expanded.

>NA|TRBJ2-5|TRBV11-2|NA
TGTGCCACCAGCAGAGATCTTAGCGGACAAGAGACCCAGTACTTC
CATSRDLSGQETQYF
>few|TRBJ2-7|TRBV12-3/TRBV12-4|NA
TGTGCCAGCAGTTTAGGAGGAGGACAGATTACCTACGAGCAGTACTTC
CASSLGGGQITYEQYF
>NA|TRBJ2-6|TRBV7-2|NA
TGTGCCAGCAGCTCCTGGTTAGGGGGGGCCAACGTCCTGACTTTC
CASSSWLGGANVLTF
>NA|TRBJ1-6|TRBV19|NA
TGTGCCAGTACCATAAGGGGGTCACCCCTCCACTTT
CASTIRGSPLHF
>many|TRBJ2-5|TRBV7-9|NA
TGTGCCAGCAGCTTTAGGGGAGAAGAGACCCAGTACTTC
CASSFRGEETQYF
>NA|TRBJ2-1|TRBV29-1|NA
TGCAGCGTTGTAGGCTCCTACAATGAGCAGTTCTTC
CSVVGSYNEQFF
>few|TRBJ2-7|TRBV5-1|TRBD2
TGCGCCAGCAGCCCCGGGACTAGCGCCTCCGAGCAGTACTTC
CASSPGTSASEQYF
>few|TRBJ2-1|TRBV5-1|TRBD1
TGCGCCAGCAGCTTGGGAGGGGGCATATACAATGAGCAGTTCTTC
CASSLGGGIYNEQFF
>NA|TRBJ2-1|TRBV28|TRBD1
TGTGCCAGCTTTGGACAGGGCTCCTACAATGAGCAGTTCTTC
CASFGQGSYNEQFF
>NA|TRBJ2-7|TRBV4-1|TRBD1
TGCGCCAGCAGCCAAGTGAGAGGGGGCGGCGAGCAGTACTTC
CASSQVRGGGEQYF
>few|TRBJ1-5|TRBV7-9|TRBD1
TGTGCCAGCAGCCAACAGGGGCCGCCCCAGCATTTT
CASSQQGPPQHF
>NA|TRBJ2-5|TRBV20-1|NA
TGCCAGCTCTTCCGGGAGAGGGGAGAGACCCAGTACTTC
CQLFRERGETQYF
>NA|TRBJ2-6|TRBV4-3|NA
TGCGCCTGCAGCCAAGAGGTCGGCTCTGGGGCCAACGTCCTGACTTTC
CACSQEVGSGANVLTF
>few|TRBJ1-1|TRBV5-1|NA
TGCGCCAGCAGCCTGGGGGGTGAGTTGAGCACTGAAGCTTTCTTT
CASSLGGELSTEAFF
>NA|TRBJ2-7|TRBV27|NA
TGTGCCAGCAGTTTGGTAGGAGCACGAGGCGAGCAGTACTTC
CASSLVGARGEQYF
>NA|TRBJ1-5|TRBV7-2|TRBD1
TGTGCCAGCAGCGTTAGGGGGCAGATTTCTCAGCCCCAGCATTTT
CASSVRGQISQPQHF
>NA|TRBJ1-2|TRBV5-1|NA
TGCGCCAGCAGCTTGGATTCCGCGGCAGGGCGGTATGGCTACACCTTC
CASSLDSAAGRYGYTF
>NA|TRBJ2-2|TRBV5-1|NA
TGCGCCAGCAGCCCAGGAGACCCGAACACCGGGGAGCTGTTTTTT
CASSPGDPNTGELFF
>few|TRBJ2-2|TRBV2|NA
TGTGCCAGCAAATGGGTCGCGAACACCGGGGAGCTGTTTTTT
CASKWVANTGELFF
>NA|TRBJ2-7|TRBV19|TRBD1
TGTGCCAGTAGTATGGCAGGGGGAGACGAGCAGTACTTC
CASSMAGGDEQYF
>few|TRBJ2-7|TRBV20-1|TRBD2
TGCAGTGCCCCCACGCCGGGGGGTAGGCAGTACTTC
CSAPTPGGRQYF
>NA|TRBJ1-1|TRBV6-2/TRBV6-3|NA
TGTGCCACAGCGTGGGGGATGAACACTGAAGCTTTCTTT
CATAWGMNTEAFF
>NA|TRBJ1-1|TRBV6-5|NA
TGTGCCAGCAGTTACCCGGGGGCGAACACTGAAGCTTTCTTT
CASSYPGANTEAFF
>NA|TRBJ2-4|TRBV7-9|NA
TGTGCCAGCAGGGGGCTTGGGGACATTCAGTACTTC
CASRGLGDIQYF
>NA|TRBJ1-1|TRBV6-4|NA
TGTGCCAGCAGACAGAATGGGGGCACTGAAGCTTTCTTT
CASRQNGGTEAFF
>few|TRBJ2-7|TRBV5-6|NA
TGTGCCAGCAGCTTCGTGAACAGCAAAAATTACGAGCAGTACTTC
CASSFVNSKNYEQYF
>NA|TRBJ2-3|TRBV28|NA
TGTGCCAGCAGTTTATTCGGCTTTAAGTCCTCGGGAGATACGCAGTATTTT
CASSLFGFKSSGDTQYF
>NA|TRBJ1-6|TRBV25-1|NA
TGTGCCAGCAGTGAACGGCGGCAGGGACACGAGTCCCTCCACTTT
CASSERRQGHESLHF
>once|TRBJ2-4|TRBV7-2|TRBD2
TGTGCCAGCAGCCCCGGTGGGGGGGGTGCCAAAAACATTCAGTACTTC
CASSPGGGGAKNIQYF
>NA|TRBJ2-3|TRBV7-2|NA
TGTGCCAGCAGCTTCGCTGCGACAGATACGCAGTATTTT
CASSFAATDTQYF
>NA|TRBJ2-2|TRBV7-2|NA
TGTGCCAGCAGCTTAGGGGGGTTCGGGGAGCTGTTTTTT
CASSLGGFGELFF
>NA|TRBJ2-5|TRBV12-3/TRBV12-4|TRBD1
TGTGCCAGCAGCTACACAGGGGTAGGGACCCAGTACTTC
CASSYTGVGTQYF
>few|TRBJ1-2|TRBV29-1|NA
TGCAGCGTTGAAGGACTATTAGGCTACACCTTC
CSVEGLLGYTF
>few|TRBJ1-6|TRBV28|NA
TGTGCCAGCAGCCTAGGGACCCAAAATTCACCCCTCCACTTT
CASSLGTQNSPLHF
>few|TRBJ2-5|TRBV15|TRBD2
TGTGCCACCAGCATACATCCAGGGGCTAGCGGGCAAGAGACCCAGTACTTC
CATSIHPGASGQETQYF
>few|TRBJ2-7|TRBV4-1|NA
TGCGCCAGCAGCCAAGTTTGGTCGGGTTCCAACGAGCAGTACTTC
CASSQVWSGSNEQYF
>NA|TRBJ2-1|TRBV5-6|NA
TGTGCCAGCAGCCCTGAAACAGGGTACAATGAGCAGTTCTTC
CASSPETGYNEQFF
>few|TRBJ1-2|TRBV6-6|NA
TGTGCCAGCACCATAGGAGGTGGCGGGAGCGGCTATGGCTACACCTTC
CASTIGGGGSGYGYTF
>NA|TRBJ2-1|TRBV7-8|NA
TGTGCCAGCAGCTTAGGACTAGAAACTGAGCAGTTCTTC
CASSLGLETEQFF
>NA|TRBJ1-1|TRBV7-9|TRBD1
TGTGCCAGCAGCTTAGGGGACAGGGCCGCTGAAGCTTTCTTT
CASSLGDRAAEAFF
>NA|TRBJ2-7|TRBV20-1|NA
TGCAGTGCTAAGGGGCAGGGAAGCTCCTACGAGCAGTACTTC
CSAKGQGSSYEQYF
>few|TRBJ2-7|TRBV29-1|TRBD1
TGCAGCGTCGGACAGGGGGGTAGCTCCTGCGAGCAGTACTTC
CSVGQGGSSCEQYF
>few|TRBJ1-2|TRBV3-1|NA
TGTGCCAGCAGCCAAGGGAAAGGGGATGGCTACACCTTC
CASSQGKGDGYTF
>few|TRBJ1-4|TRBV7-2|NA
TGTGCCAGCAGCCCCCCGGGGGAGAGACATGAAAAACTGTTTTTT
CASSPPGERHEKLFF
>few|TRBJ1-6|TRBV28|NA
TGTGCCAGCAGTCCTACACCGAGGACCGTGGAGGGGGTTTGGGATTCACCCCTCCACTTT
CASSPTPRTVEGVWDSPLHF
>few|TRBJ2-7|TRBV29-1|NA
TGCAGCGCCTCTCGTGGGGGGCTATACGAGCAGTACTTC
CSASRGGLYEQYF
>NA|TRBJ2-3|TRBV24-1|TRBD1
TGTGCCTCCAGTGATTTGGGACAGGGGACCTATAGCACAGATACGCAGTATTTT
CASSDLGQGTYSTDTQYF
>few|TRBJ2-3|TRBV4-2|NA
TGTGCCAGCAGCCAAGAACGAGGTTCGGATACGCAGTATTTT
CASSQERGSDTQYF
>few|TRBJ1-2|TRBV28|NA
TGTGCCAGCAGCCAGATCTATGGCTACACCTTC
CASSQIYGYTF
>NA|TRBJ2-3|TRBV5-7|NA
TGTGCCAGCAGCTTGGCACGGCTTTCTAGCACAGATACGCAGTATTTT
CASSLARLSSTDTQYF